Here is one T cell receptor (beta chain) with its context. Its specificity is unknown. The PCR made use of 60 Vbeta and 13 Jbeta primers. In the original processing: In a later analysis, of 70 million to 85 million unique beta chains, around 11 million appeared in at least two donors. Clones were read by immunoSEQ multiplex PCR, and TCRdb kept only the in-frame ones, dropping some. V and J calls and clone size are those listed in that table; D and trimming were worked out from the DNA. The sample gives 120,000 or so clones, over 70% of which show up once; about 1.2% is in the top ten. The entry originates in a study of cytomegalovirus exposure and HLA in healthy donors. The study, taken as a whole, reports: Accurate prediction of HLA-A and HLA-B alleles (for most subjects) was reportedly achieved from TCR beta sequences.

Germline lookup yields CDR1 SGHNT and CDR2 YYREEE (reference sequence). V lost 1 base to trimming and J lost 5 bases; unmatched junction nucleotides: 9. The CDR3 runs 15 residues. The receptor's source is a female donor in good health and CMV-seronegative. The chain uses TRBV5-4 and TRBJ2-7; 7 positions agree with TRBD1. The sequenced sample consisted of PBMCs. In DNA, the CDR3 is TGTGCCAGCAGCTTGAACCCCGGGACAGTGCACGAGCAGTACTTC. Its protein product is CASSLNPGTVHEQYF.